Listed below are T cell receptor beta chains from one sample, sequenced in a study of spatial heterogeneity in lung cancer. From the 5' RACE reads, TCRdb called clonotypes with MiXCR, one entry per CDR3 protein. The profile shows around 100,000 distinct CDR3 sequences, 4.4% of them singletons. Sequencing used lung tumor tissue, obtained at surgery. The receptors shown here come from a male donor with early-stage non-small cell lung cancer. The CDR3 runs from the conserved cysteine through the conserved F or W. The D gene is left open where the match is weak. The size field is filled for only some rows; it gives once, few, many or a size class.

-,TRBV4-1,many,TRBJ2-1,15,TGCGCCAGCAGCCAAGGGCCCCACTCCTACAATGAGCAGTTCTTC,CASSQGPHSYNEQFF
TRBD2,TRBV11-2,many,TRBJ2-2,16,TGTGCCAGCAGCTTCGGACTAGCAGGATACACCGGGGAGCTGTTTTTT,CASSFGLAGYTGELFF
-,TRBV6-6,many,TRBJ1-1,11,TGTGCCACCGCGACGTTCGCTGAAGCTTTCTTT,CATATFAEAFF
-,TRBV20-1,many,TRBJ1-4,13,TGCAGTGCTAGTCGCCCACCAGATGAAAAACTGTTTTTT,CSASRPPDEKLFF
TRBD2,TRBV6-2/TRBV6-3,-,TRBJ2-2,14,TGTGCCAGTACGGATAGCGGGATAACCGGGGAGCTGTTTTTT,CASTDSGITGELFF
-,TRBV20-1,many,TRBJ2-1,14,TGCAGTGCTAGAGAAAGGGGAGCCTACAATGAGCAGTTCTTC,CSARERGAYNEQFF
TRBD2,TRBV3-1,few,TRBJ2-3,19,TGTGCCAGCAGCCAAGGCGTAAGGAGGGCTAGCGGGAGAATAGATACGCAGTATTTT,CASSQGVRRASGRIDTQYF
-,TRBV28,large,TRBJ2-7,14,TGTGCCAGCAGTTTATTTCCGGGGTCCTACGAGCAGTACTTC,CASSLFPGSYEQYF
-,TRBV28,many,TRBJ1-3,19,TGTGCCAGCAGTCCTAGGGGTCGGGGTGCCAGAATGGCTGGAAACACCATATATTTT,CASSPRGRGARMAGNTIYF
-,TRBV11-2,-,TRBJ2-5,11,TGTGCCAGCAGCAATCATCAGACCCAGTACTTC,CASSNHQTQYF
-,TRBV20-1,many,TRBJ2-5,14,TGCAGTGCCACCCGGGGAGCAGACGGGGAGACCCAGTACTTC,CSATRGADGETQYF
TRBD1,TRBV3-1,few,TRBJ1-2,12,TGTGCCAGCAGCCCGACAGGGGGTGGCTACACCTTC,CASSPTGGGYTF
TRBD1,TRBV20-1,many,TRBJ1-1,14,TGCAGTGCTAGGAAGGGACAGGGGATCACTGAAGCTTTCTTT,CSARKGQGITEAFF
-,TRBV28,many,TRBJ2-3,13,TGTGCCAGCAGCGTGGGGGGCAAGAATACGCAGTATTTT,CASSVGGKNTQYF
TRBD2,TRBV6-5,few,TRBJ2-1,16,TGTGCCAGCAGTTGGAATCTAGCGGGAGTACGCAATGAGCAGTTCTTC,CASSWNLAGVRNEQFF
-,TRBV4-2,-,TRBJ2-2,13,TGTGCCAGCAGAGGGAGCTTACCGGGGGAGCTGTTTTTT,CASRGSLPGELFF
TRBD2,TRBV7-6,many,TRBJ2-1,17,TGTGCCAGCAGTCCTAAACCTAGCGGGAGTTTATACAATGAGCAGTTCTTC,CASSPKPSGSLYNEQFF
TRBD1,TRBV18,many,TRBJ1-1,14,TGTGCCAGCTCACCACTCAGGGGGGTCTTAGAAGCTTTCTTT,CASSPLRGVLEAFF
TRBD2,TRBV7-9,-,TRBJ2-1,15,TGTGCCAGCAGCCTTAGCGGGACTTTCTACAATGAGCAGTTCTTC,CASSLSGTFYNEQFF
TRBD1,TRBV28,many,TRBJ2-1,14,TGTGCCAGCACGTTGACAGGGCCCCGCAATGAGCAGTTCTTC,CASTLTGPRNEQFF
-,TRBV14,many,TRBJ2-1,14,TGTGCCAGCAGCCACCAGGTATTTTTAGATGAGCAGTTCTTC,CASSHQVFLDEQFF
TRBD1,TRBV28,many,TRBJ1-5,17,TGTGCCAGCAGTCCTTTCCTGACAGGGGGAGGCAATCAGCCCCAGCATTTT,CASSPFLTGGGNQPQHF
TRBD2,TRBV5-5,many,TRBJ2-3,13,TGTGCCAGCAGCTGGGGGGGAGTTGATACGCAGTATTTT,CASSWGGVDTQYF
TRBD2,TRBV20-1,many,TRBJ2-4,14,TGCAGTGCTAGAAGTAGCGGGGCCCTAAACATTCAGTACTTC,CSARSSGALNIQYF
TRBD2,TRBV20-1,-,TRBJ2-1,17,TGCAGTGCTAACCCCGGACTAGCGGGAGTATACTACAATGAGCAGTTCTTC,CSANPGLAGVYYNEQFF
-,TRBV12-3/TRBV12-4,many,TRBJ2-3,14,TGTGCCAGCAGCGCGGACTTTTCCACAGATACGCAGTATTTT,CASSADFSTDTQYF
TRBD2,TRBV20-1,many,TRBJ2-1,14,TGCAGTGCTATCTATAGCGGGGGTCATAATGAGCAGTTCTTC,CSAIYSGGHNEQFF